This T cell receptor beta chain came from a study of T cell responses to AZD1222 COVID-19 vaccine. The CDR3 consists of 15 residues. Germline V gene data show CDR1 as SNHLY and CDR2 as FYNNEI. V lost 6 bases, J lost 6 bases, and 18 bases lay in between. The study's findings and limits: After two AZD1222 doses, spike-specific TCR breadth and depth rose versus day 0.

In the case of this clone: Its antigen is undetermined.

Some clones are missing from TCRdb's copy, which holds only in-frame ones; the method was immunoSEQ multiplex PCR. Counted here are about 90,000 clones, 91% occurring once; the ten biggest clones make up 5.2%. This chain links TRBV2 with TRBJ2-1; D gene uncertain. Sequenced material: peripheral blood, taken on day 0 of MenACWY control vaccination. The sequence came from an adult in good health. This CDR3 is CASSETSLQFNEQFF. The CDR3 coding sequence is TGTGCCAGCAGCGAGACGTCCCTACAGTTCAATGAGCAGTTCTTC.